This is a list of T cell receptor beta chains from one sample in a study of blood T cell repertoires in COVID-19. Sequencing was performed with immunoSEQ multiplex PCR; in TCRdb, only in-frame clones are kept and a portion is missing. Counted here are approximately 210,000 clones, 83% occurring once; the ten biggest clones make up approximately 2.9%. Sequencing was carried out using peripheral blood. These receptors were collected from a man between 45 and 60 years old with active or convalescent COVID-19. Both conserved end residues are part of each CDR3. Fields, in order: clone size, D gene, J gene, V gene, CDR3 DNA, CDR3 protein. A D gene is named only where the DNA matches it firmly. Size tells how often a clone was seen (once, few, many) or the class of an expanded clone, and some rows leave it out.

NA,NA,TRBJ1-2,TRBV4-1,TGCGCCAGCAGCCAATCTTACTATGGCTACACCTTC,CASSQSYYGYTF
NA,TRBD2,TRBJ2-1,TRBV5-1,TGCGCCAGCAGCCTGATGACTAGCGGGAGAATAAATGAGCAGTTCTTC,CASSLMTSGRINEQFF
NA,TRBD1,TRBJ2-4,TRBV13,TGTGCCAGCAGCACCCAGGGACAGGGCGGATACTTC,CASSTQGQGGYF
NA,NA,TRBJ1-2,TRBV12-5,TGTGCTAGTGGTTTGACCTCGGACAGCCCGGAAGGCTACACCTTC,CASGLTSDSPEGYTF
NA,NA,TRBJ1-6,TRBV21-1,TGTGCCAGCAGGCCAGGGGGCCGCAAGAGTTCACCCCTCCACTTT,CASRPGGRKSSPLHF
NA,TRBD2,TRBJ2-5,TRBV7-8,TGTGCCAGCAGCTTCCCGAATAGCGGGGCGGGAGGGACCCAGTACTTC,CASSFPNSGAGGTQYF
once,TRBD1,TRBJ2-5,TRBV5-1,TGCGCCAGCAGCTTGAGTCCGGGACAGGGTTTCAGAGGTGAGACCCAGTACTTC,CASSLSPGQGFRGETQYF
NA,TRBD1,TRBJ2-7,TRBV5-1,TGCGCCAGCAGCTTGGCTCACGGGACAGGATACGAGCAGTACTTC,CASSLAHGTGYEQYF
NA,TRBD2,TRBJ2-4,TRBV12-3/TRBV12-4,TGTGCCAGCTCCCTGGACGGGGGGGTTCAGTACTTC,CASSLDGGVQYF
once,NA,TRBJ2-5,TRBV6-5,TGTGCCAGCAGTTCAGGTTACCAAGAGACCCAGTACTTC,CASSSGYQETQYF
NA,TRBD1,TRBJ1-5,TRBV7-6,TGTGCCAGCAGCCCGGGACAGGGGACCGGGCAGCCCCAGCATTTT,CASSPGQGTGQPQHF
NA,NA,TRBJ2-6,TRBV19,TGTGCCAGTAGTGATTCAGGGGCTGGGGCCAACGTCCTGACTTTC,CASSDSGAGANVLTF
NA,TRBD1,TRBJ2-3,TRBV10-3,TGTGCCATCAGTTACAGGGGCGGCTCAGATACGCAGTATTTT,CAISYRGGSDTQYF
NA,NA,TRBJ2-5,TRBV5-5,TGTGCCAGCAGCTTGGTTGTGGCAGGACAAGAGACCCAGTACTTC,CASSLVVAGQETQYF
NA,TRBD1,TRBJ1-2,TRBV7-2,TGTGCCAGCAGCTTCCAGGGGGGCGGCTACACCTTC,CASSFQGGGYTF
NA,TRBD1,TRBJ1-5,TRBV6-6,TGTGCCAGCAGTTGGACAGGGGGCCGCAATCAGCCCCAGCATTTT,CASSWTGGRNQPQHF
NA,TRBD2,TRBJ2-7,TRBV27,TGTGCCAGCAGTTCACTAGCGGGGGCCTACGAGCAGTACTTC,CASSSLAGAYEQYF
NA,NA,TRBJ2-5,TRBV6-4,TGTGCCAGCAGTGAGGTCATTGCCGGGACCCAGTACTTC,CASSEVIAGTQYF
NA,TRBD1,TRBJ2-7,TRBV2,TGTGCCAGCAGAGGGACAGGTGCCATGGGGCAGTACTTC,CASRGTGAMGQYF
NA,TRBD1,TRBJ1-1,TRBV6-6,TGTGCCAGCACCCTAGACAGGGGCGACACTGAAGCTTTCTTT,CASTLDRGDTEAFF
NA,NA,TRBJ1-1,TRBV5-6,TGTGCCAGCAGCTTGATTGTTGGCGGGGGAACTGAAGCTTTCTTT,CASSLIVGGGTEAFF
NA,TRBD1,TRBJ2-7,TRBV6-5,TGTGCCAGCAGTTTTGGGGGACAGGGGAGGCTCTACGAGCAGTACTTC,CASSFGGQGRLYEQYF